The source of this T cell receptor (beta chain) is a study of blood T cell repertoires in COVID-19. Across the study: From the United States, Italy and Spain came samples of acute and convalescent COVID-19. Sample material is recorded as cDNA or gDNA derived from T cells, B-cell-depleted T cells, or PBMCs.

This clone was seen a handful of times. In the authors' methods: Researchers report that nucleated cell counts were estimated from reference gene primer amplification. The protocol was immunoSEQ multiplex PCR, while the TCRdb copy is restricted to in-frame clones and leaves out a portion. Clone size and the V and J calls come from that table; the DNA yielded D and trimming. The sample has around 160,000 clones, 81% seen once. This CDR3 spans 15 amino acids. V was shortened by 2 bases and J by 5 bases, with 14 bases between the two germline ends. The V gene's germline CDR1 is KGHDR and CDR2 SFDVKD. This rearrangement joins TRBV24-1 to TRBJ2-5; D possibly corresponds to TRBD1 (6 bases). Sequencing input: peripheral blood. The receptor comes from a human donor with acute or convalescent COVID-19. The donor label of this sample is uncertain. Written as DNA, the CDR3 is TGTGCCACCAGTGATTATACAGGGTGGACGGAGACCCAGTACTTC. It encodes CATSDYTGWTETQYF.